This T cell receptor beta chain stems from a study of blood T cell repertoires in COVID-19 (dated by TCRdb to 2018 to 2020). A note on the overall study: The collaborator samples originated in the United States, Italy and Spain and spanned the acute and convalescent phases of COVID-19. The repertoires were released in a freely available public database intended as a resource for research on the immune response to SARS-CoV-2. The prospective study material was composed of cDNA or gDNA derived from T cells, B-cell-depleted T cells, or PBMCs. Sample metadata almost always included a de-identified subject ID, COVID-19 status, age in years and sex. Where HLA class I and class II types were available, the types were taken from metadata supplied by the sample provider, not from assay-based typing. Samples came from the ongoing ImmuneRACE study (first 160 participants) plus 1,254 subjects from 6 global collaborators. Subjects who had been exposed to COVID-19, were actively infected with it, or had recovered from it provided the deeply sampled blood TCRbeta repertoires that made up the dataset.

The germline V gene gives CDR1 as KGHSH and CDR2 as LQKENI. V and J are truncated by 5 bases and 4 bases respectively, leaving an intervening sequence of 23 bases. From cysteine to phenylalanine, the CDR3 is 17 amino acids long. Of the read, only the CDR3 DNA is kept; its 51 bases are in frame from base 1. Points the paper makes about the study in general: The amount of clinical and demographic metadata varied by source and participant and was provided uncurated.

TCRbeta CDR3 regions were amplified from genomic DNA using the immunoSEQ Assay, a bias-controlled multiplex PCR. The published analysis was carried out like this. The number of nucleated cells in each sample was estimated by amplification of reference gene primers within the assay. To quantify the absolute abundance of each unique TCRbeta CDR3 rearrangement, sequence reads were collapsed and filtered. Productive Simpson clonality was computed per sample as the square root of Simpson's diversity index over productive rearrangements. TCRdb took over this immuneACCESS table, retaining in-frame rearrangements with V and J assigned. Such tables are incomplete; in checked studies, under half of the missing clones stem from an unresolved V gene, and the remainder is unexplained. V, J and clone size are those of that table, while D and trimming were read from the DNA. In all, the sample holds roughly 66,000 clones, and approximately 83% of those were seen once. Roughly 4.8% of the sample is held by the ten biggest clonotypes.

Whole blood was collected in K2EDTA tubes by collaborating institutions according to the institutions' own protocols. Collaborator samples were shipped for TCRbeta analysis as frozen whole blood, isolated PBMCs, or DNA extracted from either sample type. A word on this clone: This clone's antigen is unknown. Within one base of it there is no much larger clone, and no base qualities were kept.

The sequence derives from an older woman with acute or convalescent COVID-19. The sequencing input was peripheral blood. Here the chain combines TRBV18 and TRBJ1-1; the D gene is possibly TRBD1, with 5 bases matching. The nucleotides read TGTGCCAGCTCAGTTTTGCCGGGACTCTCTCTCTCCACTGAAGCTTTCTTT. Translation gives CASSVLPGLSLSTEAFF.